The 15 T cell receptor beta chains reported below all come from one sample, sequenced in a study of control samples from healthy donors and cancer patients. The protocol was immunoSEQ multiplex PCR, while the TCRdb copy is restricted to in-frame clones and leaves out a portion. The repertoire has under 85,000 clones, around 83% of them found once; the top ten carry around a tenth. The specimen was PBMCs. The receptors come from a man aged 60 to 75 with head and neck cancer.

The V and J genes are TRBV19 and TRBJ1-4; 7 bases match TRBD1. The CDR3 spans 16 residues. Trimming at V came to 2 bases and at J to 5 bases, leaving 8 bases not matched to a gene. The germline CDR1 and CDR2 sequences are LNHDA and SQIVND (reference sequence). CDR3 in DNA: TGTGCCAGTAGTATATCGGTCGGCAGGGGGAATGAAAAACTGTTTTTT. Protein sequence: CASSISVGRGNEKLFF.

The V and J genes are TRBV19 and TRBJ2-3; D call uncertain. The ends were cut back, 7 bases at V and 0 bases at J, with 8 bases in the middle. The CDR3 runs 13 residues. CDR1 LNHDA and CDR2 SQIVND come from the germline V gene (reference sequence). Written as DNA, the CDR3 is TGTGCCAGTACCGGTTGGAGCACAGATACGCAGTATTTT. As protein: CASTGWSTDTQYF.

The table lists this clone with a count of one. The V and J genes are TRBV5-4 and TRBJ2-1; D is possibly TRBD1 (6 bases). V was clipped by 3 bases and J by 9 bases, with 19 bases between them. Germline assignment: CDR1 SGHNT and CDR2 YYREEE (reference sequence). The CDR3 has 15 residues. The CDR3 protein is CASSWGRVGSSEQFF. The DNA for the CDR3 is TGTGCCAGCAGCTGGGGGCGGGTTGGGTCGAGTGAGCAGTTCTTC.

The J gene is TRBJ1-1, the V gene TRBV5-1; no definite D call. The germline gives CDR1 SGHRS, CDR2 YFSETQ. Trimming took 1 base from V and 4 from J, leaving 11 bases between them. The CDR3 is made up of 14 amino acids. The CDR3 DNA sequence: TGCGCCAGCAGCTTGTTCGGGTTTCCCACTGAAGCTTTCTTT. Translating gives CASSLFGFPTEAFF.

This chain links TRBV6-1 with TRBJ2-7; 10 bases agree with TRBD1. V was pared by 3 bases and J by 4 bases, with 9 bases of the junction left unmatched. Germline assignment: CDR1 MNHNS and CDR2 SASEGT. The CDR3 has 16 residues. CDR3 nucleotides: TGTGCCAGCAGTGAGCAGGGGACAGGGGCTTTGTACGAGCAGTACTTC. This gives the protein CASSEQGTGALYEQYF.

V and J are TRBV12-3 or TRBV12-4 and TRBJ2-1; tentative D call: TRBD1 (5 bases). The CDR3 is made up of 13 amino acids. V lost 6 bases, J lost 5 bases, and 11 bases lay in between. CDR3 protein: CASRYQGHNEQFF. Here the CDR3 DNA reads TGTGCCAGCAGATACCAGGGTCACAATGAGCAGTTCTTC.

The J gene is TRBJ1-2, the V gene TRBV28, with D possibly TRBD1 on 5 matching bases. The CDR3 totals 13 residues. The germline gives CDR1 MDHEN, CDR2 SYDVKM. V was trimmed by 6 bases and J by 4 bases, leaving 12 bases between them. The CDR3 region has the DNA TGTGCCAGCAGAATGACAGCGAGCTATGGCTACACCTTC. Its translation is CASRMTASYGYTF.

The V call is TRBV2, the J call TRBJ1-2; 7 nucleotides match TRBD1. Germline V CDR1 and CDR2: SNHLY, FYNNEI. This CDR3 spans 13 amino acids. The J segment lost 2 bases and the V segment lost 4 bases, leaving 1 base of the junction unmatched. The DNA for the CDR3 is TGTGCCAGCAGTGCGGGACAGAACTATGGCTACACCTTC. The encoded protein is CASSAGQNYGYTF.

The chain combines TRBV7-9 with TRBJ2-6; 8 positions agree with TRBD1. V dropped 6 bases and J dropped 1; count of bases not matched to a gene: 8. The CDR3 length is 17 residues. Germline CDR1 SEHNR, CDR2 FQNEAQ (reference sequence). The CDR3 coding sequence is TGTGCCAGCAGGACCGGACAGGGTAGTTCTGGGGCCAACGTCCTGACTTTC. It codes for CASRTGQGSSGANVLTF.

The chain combines TRBV11-3 with TRBJ2-7, with a possible D match to TRBD1 (6 bases). The germline V gene has CDR1 SGHNT and CDR2 YENEEA. This CDR3 is built from 15 residues. Trimming took off 1 base at V and 1 base at J, with 11 bases between the two ends. CDR3 coding DNA: TGTGCCAGCAGCTTAGGAACCGGACAGTCCTACGAGCAGTACTTC. Its protein product is CASSLGTGQSYEQYF.

The gene calls are TRBV9 and TRBJ1-4; no clear D gene. Trimming took 0 bases from V and 8 from J, leaving 11 bases between them. The CDR3 loop spans 14 amino acids. CDR1 is SGDLS and CDR2 is YYNGEE in the germline V gene. The chain's CDR3 is CASSVDIGGEKLFF. The CDR3 DNA sequence: TGTGCCAGCAGCGTAGATATAGGCGGGGAAAAACTGTTTTTT.

This chain joins TRBV6-5 and TRBJ2-7; 10 bases match TRBD1. The germline gives CDR1 MNHEY, CDR2 SVGAGI. The V and J ends lost 2 bases and 6 bases, in that order; junction bases with no gene match: 10. This CDR3 has 16 amino acids. CDR3 sequence (DNA): TGTGCCAGCAGTTACGACTTTAGACAGGGGGCCGGCGAGCAGTACTTC. Its protein product is CASSYDFRQGAGEQYF.

The genes are TRBV30 and TRBJ2-2, with 9 bases that match TRBD2. The length of the CDR3 is 15 residues. V was clipped by 3 bases and J by 5 bases; unmatched bases: 7. Germline V gene sequence: CDR1 GTSNPN, CDR2 SVGIG (reference sequence). CDR3 protein: CAWRRGRVSTGELFF. CDR3 nucleotides: TGTGCCTGGAGGCGCGGGAGGGTTTCTACCGGGGAGCTGTTTTTT.

V usage is TRBV28 and J usage is TRBJ1-2, with D tentatively TRBD1 (5 bases). The germline gives CDR1 MDHEN, CDR2 SYDVKM. V was shortened by 5 bases and J by 2 bases, with 12 bases between the two germline ends. This CDR3 contains 14 residues. The CDR3 DNA reads as TGTGCCAGCAGTGCGGGACCGCAAAACTATGGCTACACCTTC. This gives the protein CASSAGPQNYGYTF.

This rearrangement joins TRBV27 to TRBJ1-5; D is ambiguous. Germline V gene lookup returns CDR1 MNHEY and CDR2 SMNVEV (reference sequence). The CDR3 consists of 14 residues. Trimming removed 2 bases at V and 4 bases at J, with 9 bases between. In DNA form, the CDR3 reads TGTGCCAGCAGTTTAGGGATAGGGAATCAGCCCCAGCATTTT. This encodes CASSLGIGNQPQHF.